Each of the 16 T cell receptor beta chains below was sequenced from the same sample in a study of Graves' ophthalmopathy and Graves' hyperthyroidism. RNA transcripts yielded amplified TCR beta CDR3 regions. The first round was an RT-PCR with HTBI primers, and the second round was a multiplex PCR. TCRdb reanalysed the multiplex PCR reads using MiXCR and keeps one entry per CDR3 protein. Altogether about 420,000 distinct CDR3 sequences are present, roughly 21% being singletons, with the ten largest covering 2.5% to 3.5%. Sequenced: peripheral blood. The receptors here all came from a woman aged 18-29 years with stable Graves' hyperthyroidism.

The chain couples TRBV28 to TRBJ1-5; D remains ambiguous. V was cut by 2 bases and J by 11 bases, with 22 bases left in between. The CDR3 covers 16 residues. Germline CDR1 reads MDHEN; CDR2 reads SYDVKM. CDR3 amino acids: CASSLSRATARWTQHF. CDR3 DNA sequence: TGTGCCAGCAGTTTAAGCCGAGCGACGGCTAGGTGGACCCAGCATTTT. The complete variable domain, with remaining parts taken from reference TRBV28 and TRBJ1-5, reads DVKVTQSSRYLVKRTGEKVFLECVQDMDHENMFWYRQDPGLGLRLIYFSYDVKMKEKGDIPEGYSVSREKKERFSLILESASTNQTSMYLCASSLSRATARWTQHFGDGTRLSIL.

This clonotype was seen many times. The chain links TRBV19 to TRBJ1-1; D is uncertain. CDR3 length: 12 amino acids. Germline V CDR1 and CDR2: LNHDA, SQIVND (reference sequence). Between the trimmed V and J ends, which lost 5 bases and 8 bases, there was a span of 12 bases. This CDR3 is CASSEDQMEAFF. DNA for the CDR3: TGTGCCAGTAGTGAGGACCAAATGGAAGCTTTCTTT.

This clonotype was recorded many times. V and J are TRBV7-2 and TRBJ2-7, with 8 bases lining up with TRBD2. This CDR3 spans 16 amino acids. Germline V gene sequence: CDR1 SGHTA, CDR2 FQGNSA. Trimming took 7 bases from V and 6 from J; bases not matched to a gene: 17. The CDR3 DNA reads TGTGCCAGCACGGGAGGGGAGGGCCACGGGCTCCGCGAGCAGTACTTC. It yields the protein CASTGGEGHGLREQYF.

The chain couples TRBV6-2 or TRBV6-3 to TRBJ2-5, with TRBD1 matching 8 bases. This CDR3 contains 12 residues. The junction had 5 bases not matched to a gene; V was cut back by 10 bases and J by 4 bases. Germline CDR1 is MNHEY and CDR2 is SVGEGT. The CDR3 reads CAIGQGIETQYF. DNA of the CDR3: TGTGCCATCGGACAGGGAATAGAGACCCAGTACTTC.

This clonotype has a handful of counts. V usage is TRBV25-1 and J usage is TRBJ2-7, with a tentative D call TRBD2 (5 bases). V lost 5 bases to trimming and J lost 3 bases, with 11 bases between them. The CDR3 has 13 residues. Germline V gene sequence: CDR1 MGHDK, CDR2 SYGVNS. The chain's CDR3 is CASSPNSVYEQYF. CDR3 in DNA: TGTGCCAGCAGTCCTAATAGCGTCTACGAGCAGTACTTC.

The chain links TRBV6-5 to TRBJ2-5; 9 nucleotides align to TRBD2. CDR3 length: 17 residues. V lost 6 bases and J lost 3; bases outside the gene matches: 14. CDR1 is MNHEY and CDR2 is SVGAGI in the germline V gene. The CDR3 reads CASRLTPLAGREETQYF. The CDR3 DNA follows: TGTGCCAGCAGACTTACTCCTCTAGCGGGGAGGGAAGAGACCCAGTACTTC.

This clonotype was seen at least ten times. V usage is TRBV10-1 and J usage is TRBJ2-7; 7 nucleotides align to TRBD2. V shed 1 base and J 3 bases; nucleotides not matched to a gene: 9. The CDR3 runs to 16 residues. CDR1 and CDR2 from the germline V gene are WNHNN and SYGVQD (reference sequence). The CDR3: CASSEFRASGSYEQYF. The CDR3 nucleotides are TGCGCCAGCAGTGAGTTTAGGGCTAGCGGAAGCTACGAGCAGTACTTC.

The rearrangement uses TRBV13 and TRBJ2-7; D may be TRBD2 (6 bases). Germline CDR1 is PRHDT and CDR2 is FYEKMQ (reference sequence). The V end lost 4 bases, the J end lost 4 bases, and 14 bases lay between the germline ends. This CDR3 has 14 residues. DNA of the CDR3: TGTGCCAGCAGCTCGTCAGGAGGGTTATACGAGCAGTACTTC. As protein: CASSSSGGLYEQYF.

The table lists this clonotype with many counts. V and J are TRBV28 and TRBJ1-5, with a weak D call TRBD1 (5 bases). This CDR3 is 15 amino acids long. From germline, CDR1 is MDHEN and CDR2 SYDVKM. Deletions cut 6 bases from V and 1 base from J, with 13 bases between. CDR3: CASRHRWGSNQPQHF. The CDR3 coding sequence is TGTGCCAGCAGGCACCGGTGGGGGAGCAATCAGCCCCAGCATTTT.

The chain combines TRBV5-4 with TRBJ1-6; tentative D call: TRBD1 (6 bases). Trimming shortened V by 0 bases and J by 7 bases, and 11 bases separated the two germline ends. The CDR3 has 15 residues. Germline CDR1 SGHNT, CDR2 YYREEE (reference sequence). CDR3 residues: CASSLEEGVNSPLHF. CDR3 sequence (DNA): TGTGCCAGCAGCTTGGAGGAGGGGGTGAATTCACCCCTCCACTTT.

This clonotype has a count of ten or more. This chain uses TRBV15 with TRBJ2-5, with 11 bases identical to TRBD2. CDR3 size: 17 residues. The ends lost 0 bases at V and 5 bases at J; junction bases unmatched: 8. Germline V gene lookup returns CDR1 LNHNV and CDR2 YYDKDF (reference sequence). CDR3 coding DNA: TGTGCCACCAGCAGAGAACCCCTAGCGGGAGGTGGTGAGACCCAGTACTTC. This codes for CATSREPLAGGGETQYF.

This clonotype has ten or more counts. V gene TRBV6-2 or TRBV6-3 combines with J gene TRBJ2-7; D remains unclear. Trimming removed 6 bases from V and 5 bases from J, with 14 bases in between. The germline gives CDR1 MNHEY, CDR2 SVGEGT. The CDR3 length is 13 residues. CDR3 region: CASSSRRGNEQYF. CDR3 coding DNA: TGTGCCAGCAGCTCCCGACGTGGCAACGAGCAGTACTTC.

This clonotype was counted ten times or more. This chain connects TRBV27 to TRBJ1-1, with D possibly matching TRBD1 (6 bases). V was shortened by 0 bases and J by 4 bases, with 12 bases between the two germline ends. The CDR3 is made up of 15 amino acids. The germline CDR1 and CDR2 sequences are MNHEY and SMNVEV (reference sequence). The CDR3 reads CASSLSRDTTTEAFF. CDR3 nucleotides: TGTGCCAGCAGTTTATCGAGGGACACTACCACTGAAGCTTTCTTT.

This clonotype showed up many times. The V and J genes are TRBV9 and TRBJ2-6; D is uncertain. Germline V gives CDR1 SGDLS, CDR2 YYNGEE. The V end lost 0 bases, the J end lost 0 bases, and 10 bases lay between the germline ends. The CDR3 has 17 amino acids. Here the CDR3 DNA reads TGTGCCAGCAGCGTAGAAGTGGTAAACTCTGGGGCCAACGTCCTGACTTTC. It specifies CASSVEVVNSGANVLTF.

The chain employs TRBV7-9 and TRBJ2-5; a weak D match, TRBD1 (6 bases). The CDR3 length is 16 residues. V was shortened by 0 bases and J by 1 base, with 12 bases between the two germline ends. Germline CDR1 SEHNR, CDR2 FQNEAQ (reference sequence). CDR3 residues: CASSLAQGYPQETQYF. The CDR3 region has the DNA TGTGCCAGCAGCTTAGCACAGGGATATCCCCAAGAGACCCAGTACTTC.

The chain combines TRBV28 with TRBJ2-7, with 9 bases fitting TRBD1. The ends lost 5 bases at V and 2 bases at J; junction bases unmatched: 7. Germline V lookup: CDR1 MDHEN, CDR2 SYDVKM. The CDR3 consists of 15 residues. In DNA form, the CDR3 reads TGTGCCAGCAGTCCGTACAGGGGGCGCGCCTACGAGCAGTACTTC. Protein product: CASSPYRGRAYEQYF.